This is a list of T cell receptor beta chains from one sample in a study of CD8 T cells in Susac syndrome. TCRdb reprocessed the immunoSEQ multiplex PCR reads with MiXCR, giving one entry per CDR3 protein. The sample lists about 140,000 distinct CDR3 sequences; 85% to 95% were seen once. The source material was CD4+ T cells from PBMCs. These receptors originate from a human donor with multiple sclerosis. Each CDR3 is given with its conserved first and last residue. A D gene is named only where the DNA matches it firmly. For some rows the clone size is stated as once, few or many, or as a class when expanded; others skip it.

v_call	clone_size	j_call	d_call	cdr3_nt	cdr3_aa
TRBV2	.	TRBJ2-5	.	TGTGCCAGCAGTGAAGCGCAGGGGCCTGGAGAGACCCAGTACTTC	CASSEAQGPGETQYF
TRBV11-2	.	TRBJ2-1	TRBD2	TGTGCCAGCAGCTTATATAGCGGGGGAGAGCAGTTCTTC	CASSLYSGGEQFF
TRBV24-1	once	TRBJ2-3	TRBD2	TGTGCCACCAGTGACCCGACTAGCGGGAGTACAGATACGCAGTATTTT	CATSDPTSGSTDTQYF
TRBV29-1	once	TRBJ2-1	TRBD1	TGCAGCGTTGGCGGACAGGGGGCGCAGGGTGAGCAGTTCTTC	CSVGGQGAQGEQFF
TRBV30	.	TRBJ2-1	.	TGTGCCTGGAGTGTACCAGGAGGCAGGGTGGTCTACAATGAGCAGTTCTTC	CAWSVPGGRVVYNEQFF
TRBV3-1	.	TRBJ1-5	TRBD1	TGTGCCAGCAGTTCAGGGGGGCGTCAGCCCCAGCATTTT	CASSSGGRQPQHF
TRBV7-9	.	TRBJ2-1	TRBD1	TGTGCCAGCAGCTCGGGACAGCAGCAGTTCTTC	CASSSGQQQFF
TRBV29-1	.	TRBJ2-1	TRBD1	TGCAGCGTTGAAGCCCGGGACAGATCCTACAATGAGCAGTTCTTC	CSVEARDRSYNEQFF
TRBV4-1	.	TRBJ1-5	.	TGCGCCAGCAGCCAAGTAAGGGGATCCGACAATCAGCCCCAGCATTTT	CASSQVRGSDNQPQHF
TRBV5-1	few	TRBJ1-2	.	TGTGCCAGCAGCTTGGAAGTCAACTATGGCTACACCTTC	CASSLEVNYGYTF
TRBV20-1	once	TRBJ2-1	TRBD2	TGCAGTGCTAACTCGGGGGGACTGTTCTCCTACAATGAGCAGTTCTTC	CSANSGGLFSYNEQFF
TRBV9	.	TRBJ2-5	TRBD1	TGTGCCAGCAGCGCCCTGACAGGGGTAGTGGGAGAGACCCAGTACTTC	CASSALTGVVGETQYF
TRBV6-1	.	TRBJ2-6	.	TGTGCCAGCAGCCAAACCCGTTCGTCTGGGGCCAACGTCCTGACTTTC	CASSQTRSSGANVLTF
TRBV7-2	.	TRBJ1-5	TRBD1	TGTGCCAGCAGCTTAGACAGGGGGATTAAGCCCCAGCATTTT	CASSLDRGIKPQHF
TRBV3-1	.	TRBJ1-2	.	.	CASSLVGGGASTF
TRBV28	once	TRBJ1-6	.	TGTGCCAGCAGTTTGTTCAGGACACCGGAGTCACCCCTCCACTTT	CASSLFRTPESPLHF
TRBV9	.	TRBJ1-1	.	TGTGCCAGCAGTGCCTCCGGGGGCCCTACTGAAGCTTTCTTT	CASSASGGPTEAFF
TRBV5-4	once	TRBJ2-1	TRBD2	TGTGCCAGCACATGGGGGGGTAGCTCCTACAATGAGCAGTTCTTC	CASTWGGSSYNEQFF
TRBV7-9	.	TRBJ2-3	TRBD2	TGTGCCAGCCGGACTAGCGGGAGCACAGATACGCAGTATTTT	CASRTSGSTDTQYF
TRBV5-1	.	TRBJ2-7	TRBD1	TGCGCCAGCAGCCCCACCGCCGCAGGGGGAAACTCCTACGAGCAGTACTTC	CASSPTAAGGNSYEQYF
TRBV19	.	TRBJ2-5	TRBD1	TGTGCCAGTAGTCCCAGGACAGGGAAAGAGACCCAGTACTTC	CASSPRTGKETQYF
TRBV11-1	.	TRBJ2-1	TRBD2	TGTGCCAGCAGCCGTGCTGGCGGGGGGCTCTTCTCGAGCTCCTACAATGAGCAGTTCTTC	CASSRAGGGLFSSSYNEQFF
TRBV3-1	.	TRBJ2-7	TRBD2	TGTGCCAGCAGCCGGAGGATGAGCGGGGGGAGCTACGAGCAGTACTTC	CASSRRMSGGSYEQYF
TRBV28	.	TRBJ2-7	.	TGTGCCAGCAGCCCCTCGGGCACCACCTACGAGCAGTACTTC	CASSPSGTTYEQYF
TRBV14	.	TRBJ2-7	TRBD1	TGTGCCAGCAGCCAAGCTATGGGACAGACCTACGAGCAGTACTTC	CASSQAMGQTYEQYF
TRBV20-1	.	TRBJ2-7	TRBD2	TGCAGTGCTGGAGGGACTAGCGGGATCCGCGAGCAGTACTTC	CSAGGTSGIREQYF